One and the same sample provided the 11 T cell receptor beta chains below, sequenced in a study of T cell responses to AZD1222 COVID-19 vaccine. Measured with immunoSEQ multiplex PCR; TCRdb has only the in-frame clones, and not every one. The table records 130,000 or so clones, 89% of them present only once. The sample was peripheral blood, taken on day 0 of AZD1222 vaccination. These receptors were taken from an adult in good health.

The rearrangement joins TRBV6-2 or TRBV6-3 to TRBJ1-5; 9 bases align to TRBD1. CDR1 MNHEY and CDR2 SVGEGT come from the germline V gene. The CDR3 runs to 16 residues. The V gene end was trimmed by 5 bases and the J gene end by 5 bases; junction bases not matched to a gene: 10. CDR3 protein: CASSDRDRVYDQPQHF. As DNA, the CDR3 is TGTGCCAGCAGTGACCGGGACAGGGTGTACGATCAGCCCCAGCATTTT.

J is TRBJ1-5 and V is TRBV12-3 or TRBV12-4; unclear D gene. The CDR3 loop spans 12 amino acids. Trimming removed 7 bases at V and 2 bases at J, with 6 bases between. The CDR3 sequence is CASTEGNQPQHF. CDR3 sequence (DNA): TGTGCCAGCACCGAGGGCAATCAGCCCCAGCATTTT.

The chain joins TRBV10-3 to TRBJ1-1; TRBD1 aligns across 7 bases. Germline-derived CDR1 and CDR2 are ENHRY and SYGVKD. This CDR3 spans 13 amino acids. V trimming: 7 bases; J trimming: 4 bases; junction bases outside the gene matches: 6. The DNA for the CDR3 is TGTGCCATCACCCCAGGGGGTGTCACTGAAGCTTTCTTT. Translated: CAITPGGVTEAFF.

This chain connects TRBV13 to TRBJ2-3; 8 nucleotides match TRBD1. The CDR3 is made up of 16 amino acids. The V and J ends lost 5 bases and 2 bases, in that order; junction bases with no gene match: 9. Germline V CDR1 and CDR2: PRHDT, FYEKMQ (reference sequence). In DNA, the CDR3 is TGTGCCAGCAGCGAACTGACAGGGGCAGACACAGATACGCAGTATTTT. The encoded protein is CASSELTGADTDTQYF.

This chain links TRBV10-1 with TRBJ2-2; D may be TRBD1 (5 bases). Germline assignment: CDR1 WNHNN and CDR2 SYGVQD (reference sequence). CDR3 length: 17 amino acids. The V gene lost 6 bases and the J gene lost 0 bases, with 17 bases spanning the gap. The CDR3 sequence is CASSHPRALTNTGELFF. Here the CDR3 DNA reads TGCGCCAGCAGCCATCCCAGGGCCCTCACGAACACCGGGGAGCTGTTTTTT.

The gene calls are TRBV7-3 and TRBJ2-7; the D is unclear. The germline V gene encodes CDR1 SGHTA and CDR2 FQGTGA. V shed 2 bases and J shed 0 bases, with 8 bases lying between them. CDR3 length: 14 amino acids. CDR3 DNA: TGTGCCAGCAGCTTAGACACGAGCTCCTACGAGCAGTACTTC. Protein product: CASSLDTSSYEQYF.

The gene calls are TRBV7-2 and TRBJ1-2; 8 nucleotides line up with TRBD1. The CDR3 runs to 16 residues. The J segment lost 8 bases and the V segment lost 3 bases, leaving 14 bases of the junction unmatched. CDR1 and CDR2 from the germline V gene are SGHTA and FQGNSA. The CDR3, as DNA: TGTGCCAGCAGCTTTCTTGTATTTGGTCAGGGGGCAGGCTACACCTTC. It encodes CASSFLVFGQGAGYTF.

The chain recombines TRBV10-3 with TRBJ1-5, with a weak D call TRBD1 (5 bases). Trimming cost V 3 bases and J 2 bases, with 11 bases left between them. This CDR3 is built from 15 residues. Germline V gene sequence: CDR1 ENHRY, CDR2 SYGVKD. In DNA form, the CDR3 reads TGTGCCATCAGTGAAGGTCAGGGCGGCAATCAGCCCCAGCATTTT. Its protein product is CAISEGQGGNQPQHF.

This rearrangement joins TRBV4-3 to TRBJ2-3; 14 bases map to TRBD2. The CDR3 has 16 residues. Per germline, CDR1 LGHNA and CDR2 YSLEER. V was clipped by 4 bases and J by 3 bases; unmatched bases: 3. CDR3 residues: CASSPWTSGGTDTQYF. The DNA of the CDR3 is TGCGCCAGCAGCCCCTGGACTAGCGGGGGGACAGATACGCAGTATTTT.

The chain is built from TRBV7-9 and TRBJ1-2, with D possibly being TRBD1 (6 bases). Per germline, CDR1 SEHNR and CDR2 FQNEAQ (reference sequence). V lost 0 bases, J lost 10 bases, and 15 bases lay in between. The CDR3 is 14 amino acids. CDR3 sequence reads: CASSLARTEEDYTF. Written as DNA, the CDR3 is TGTGCCAGCAGCTTAGCAAGGACAGAGGAGGACTACACCTTC.

The chain links TRBV5-4 to TRBJ2-5, with D possibly being TRBD2 (7 bases). The J call may be wrong; the DNA end is better matched by TRBJ2-7. The CDR3 runs 15 residues. Germline V gene sequence: CDR1 SGHNT, CDR2 YYREEE (reference sequence). The CDR3 region has the DNA TGTGCCAGCAGCAAAATAGGGGGGGATTCCTACGAGCAGTACTTC. It is translated as CASSKIGGDSYEQYF.